The 28 T cell receptor beta chains given below trace back to one sample, sequenced in a study of CD8 T cells in ankylosing spondylitis. Broader study findings: A TCR beta motif of several highly homologous variants seemed to mark ankylosing spondylitis blood.

Their cognate antigens are unknown. TCRdb independently ran MiXCR on the 5' RACE reads; one entry per CDR3 protein. The sample yields a few hundred thousand distinct CDR3 sequences, approximately 7.4% seen once. Material for sequencing was blood, either unsorted or a sorted T cell fraction (not recorded which). Every receptor here comes from a male donor with ankylosing spondylitis.

This clonotype was seen at least ten times. One end of the junction is discordant with germline, which a read error may explain. The genes are TRBV7-7 and TRBJ2-1; D may be TRBD1 (5 bases). Germline values: CDR1 SSHAT, CDR2 FNYEAQ (reference sequence). The CDR3 spans 13 residues. CDR3 region: CASSADSYNEQFF. As DNA, the CDR3 is TGTGCTAGCAGCGCTGACAGTTACAATGAGCAGTTCTTC.

The table lists this clonotype with a few counts. The rearrangement joins TRBV7-6 to TRBJ2-6, with D tentatively TRBD1 (5 bases). The CDR3 length is 16 residues. The V end was cut by 8 bases, the J end by 1 base, with 15 bases between. Germline CDR1 and CDR2: SGHVS and FNYEAQ. The CDR3 DNA reads TGTGCCAGCTCCGGACACCTAGTTTCTGGGGCCAACGTCCTGACTTTC. Its translation: CASSGHLVSGANVLTF.

The table lists this clonotype with many counts. This sequence joins TRBV6-1 and TRBJ1-1; the D gene is possibly TRBD1 (5 bases). Looked up from germline, CDR1 is MNHNS and CDR2 is SASEGT. Trimming took 6 bases from V and 10 from J, leaving 18 bases between them. This CDR3 is 13 amino acids long. The CDR3 loop reads CASSLGRGEVAFF. CDR3 bases: TGTGCCAGCAGCCTGGGACGGGGGGAGGTAGCTTTCTTT.

This clonotype has at least ten counts. The gene calls are TRBV6-1 and TRBJ1-2; D not resolved. V lost 3 bases, J lost 8 bases, and 16 bases lay in between. Germline-derived CDR1 and CDR2 are MNHNS and SASEGT. The CDR3 loop spans 14 amino acids. This CDR3 reads CASSDSYGRRGYTF. DNA for the CDR3: TGTGCCAGCAGTGACAGCTATGGGAGGAGAGGCTACACCTTC.

The sample holds many counts of this clonotype. The chain uses TRBV6-5 and TRBJ2-7; D perhaps matches TRBD1 (5 bases). V lost 0 bases and J lost 6, with 12 bases in between. Germline loops: CDR1 MNHEY, CDR2 SVGAGI. This CDR3 is 14 amino acids long. CDR3 DNA sequence: TGTGCCAGCAGTTACTCCGCAGGGATGGGCGAGCAGTACTTC. Residues: CASSYSAGMGEQYF.

This clonotype was counted at least ten times. The chain has TRBV4-3 and TRBJ2-3; D gene uncertain. Trimming removed 0 bases from V and 5 bases from J, with 6 bases in between. CDR3 length: 13 amino acids. The germline V gene has CDR1 LGHNA and CDR2 YSLEER. The CDR3 coding sequence is TGCGCCAGCAGCCAAGAGGGTAGAGATACGCAGTATTTT. Translation gives CASSQEGRDTQYF.

This clonotype was detected a few times. DNA for the CDR3: TGTGCCAGCAGTTTGGGACAGGCGAACACTGAAGCTTTCTTT. It is translated as CASSLGQANTEAFF. This chain connects TRBV12-3 or TRBV12-4 to TRBJ1-1, with 8 nucleotides matching TRBD1. The CDR3 is 14 residues long. The trim removed 3 bases at V and 1 base at J, leaving 1 base unmatched.

This clonotype has a count of ten or more. This chain connects TRBV7-9 to TRBJ1-1; D is undetermined. This CDR3 contains 14 residues. From germline, CDR1 is SEHNR and CDR2 FQNEAQ (reference sequence). V lost 5 bases and J lost 0, with 10 bases in between. The CDR3 DNA reads as TGTGCCAGCAGCGGGTCGAGCGTGAACACTGAAGCTTTCTTT. Encoded protein: CASSGSSVNTEAFF.

This CDR3 is CASSFGRGGTEAFF. DNA for the CDR3: TGTGCCAGCAGCTTCGGCCGGGGTGGCACTGAAGCTTTCTTT. The chain has TRBV7-8 and TRBJ1-1; D is ambiguous. The V gene lost 3 bases and the J gene lost 4 bases, with 12 bases spanning the gap. Germline CDR1 and CDR2: SGHVS and FQNEAQ. The length of the CDR3 is 14 residues.

This clonotype was found a few times. The CDR3 here is CASSQDRWGELGYEQYF. DNA for the CDR3: TGTGCCAGCAGCCAAGATCGCTGGGGCGAGCTGGGCTACGAGCAGTACTTC. The chain links TRBV3-1 to TRBJ2-7; D is possibly TRBD1 (5 bases). CDR1 and CDR2 from the germline V gene are LGHDT and YNNKEL (reference sequence). Between the trimmed V and J ends, which lost 0 bases and 3 bases, there was a span of 18 bases. The CDR3 totals 17 residues.

This clonotype was picked up many times. The rearrangement uses TRBV5-1 and TRBJ2-7; no firm D call. CDR1 SGHRS and CDR2 YFSETQ come from the germline V gene. The length of the CDR3 is 13 residues. V was trimmed by 0 bases and J by 0 bases, leaving 4 bases between them. The CDR3, as DNA: TGCGCCAGCAGCTTGGTTGTCTCCTACGAGCAGTACTTC. It encodes CASSLVVSYEQYF. Complete variable domain (other parts from reference TRBV5-1 and TRBJ2-7): KAGVTQTPRYLIKTRGQQVTLSCSPISGHRSVSWYQQTPGQGLQFLFEYFSETQRNKGNFPGRFSGRQFSNSRSEMNVSTLELGDSALYLCASSLVVSYEQYFGPGTRLTVT.

Points on this clonotype: This may come from a read error, since a much larger clone is one base off. This chain uses TRBV4-3 with TRBJ2-1; D is possibly TRBD2 (6 bases). The CDR3 totals 16 residues. CDR1 and CDR2 from the germline V gene are LGHNA and YSLEER. CDR3 residues: CASSQETAGSINERFF. The CDR3 region has the DNA TGCGCCAGCAGCCAAGAGACGGCGGGGTCGATCAATGAGCGGTTCTTC.

This clonotype was counted only a few times. CDR3 nucleotides: TGCGCCAGCAGCCCCGTAGGGGGGGCCAACGTCCTGACTTTC. This translates into CASSPVGGANVLTF. The rearrangement uses TRBV4-1 and TRBJ2-6; D not certain. The CDR3 sequence is 14 residues long. Trimming stripped 4 bases from V and 4 bases from J, with 8 bases between. The germline CDR1 and CDR2 sequences are MGHRA and YSYEKL.

The sample holds many counts of this clonotype. This chain uses TRBV5-6 with TRBJ2-5; 9 bases fit TRBD2. V was clipped by 2 bases and J by 2 bases; unmatched bases: 10. In germline, CDR1 is SGHDT, CDR2 YYEEEE. CDR3 length: 17 amino acids. In nucleotides, the CDR3 is TGTGCCAGCAGCTTCGGGGGAGCGGGAGGAGGGCAAGAGACCCAGTACTTC. It is translated as CASSFGGAGGGQETQYF.

V gene TRBV4-3 combines with J gene TRBJ1-2, with TRBD1 matching over 8 bases. Germline trimming cut 4 bases from V and 1 base from J; bases unmatched to any gene: 11. Germline assignment: CDR1 LGHNA and CDR2 YSLEER. The CDR3 consists of 17 residues. CDR3 nucleotide sequence: TGCGCCAGCAGCCCTTACTCAGACAGGGGTTATAACTATGGCTACACCTTC. Translated: CASSPYSDRGYNYGYTF.

This clonotype was counted many times. The chain uses TRBV28 and TRBJ2-3, with D perhaps assigned TRBD1 or TRBD2 (5 bases each). V lost 8 bases and J 4 bases, leaving 13 bases between the germline ends. The CDR3 covers 13 residues. In germline, CDR1 is MDHEN, CDR2 SYDVKM. The CDR3 sequence is CASVRGVPDTQYF. In DNA, the CDR3 is TGTGCCAGCGTTCGGGGCGTCCCAGATACGCAGTATTTT.

This clonotype showed up many times. CDR3: CASSPNRVLGDEQFF. CDR3 nucleotides: TGCGCCAGCAGCCCAAACAGGGTCCTGGGGGATGAGCAGTTCTTC. The V and J genes are TRBV4-3 and TRBJ2-1, with a tentative D call TRBD1 (6 bases). CDR3 length: 15 residues. V lost 4 bases and J lost 8, with 18 bases in between. Germline-derived CDR1 and CDR2 are LGHNA and YSLEER.

This clonotype was seen many times. V gene TRBV6-5 combines with J gene TRBJ2-1, with TRBD2 matching over 12 bases. There are 15 residues in the CDR3. V lost 3 bases, J lost 9 bases, and 6 bases stayed unmatched. The germline gives CDR1 MNHEY, CDR2 SVGAGI. The CDR3 region has the DNA TGTGCCAGCAGTTATGCTAGCGGGGGGGCCGGTGAGCAGTTCTTC. It codes for CASSYASGGAGEQFF.

This clonotype was counted many times. The chain carries TRBV9 and TRBJ2-1; D might be TRBD1 (5 bases). V was clipped by 4 bases and J by 3 bases, with 14 bases between them. Germline V gene data show CDR1 as SGDLS and CDR2 as YYNGEE. This CDR3 has 15 residues. Here the CDR3 DNA reads TGTGCCAGCAGCCCCCGGGCAGGGCGCTACAATGAGCAGTTCTTC. Protein: CASSPRAGRYNEQFF. Together with reference TRBV9 and TRBJ2-1, the CDR3 gives the full variable domain: DSGVTQTPKHLITATGQRVTLRCSPRSGDLSVYWYQQSLDQGLQFLIQYYNGEERAKGNILERFSAQQFPDLHSELNLSSLELGDSALYFCASSPRAGRYNEQFFGPGTRLTVL.

This clonotype has just a few counts. V and J are TRBV7-8 and TRBJ2-1; D possibly corresponds to TRBD2 (5 bases). From germline, CDR1 is SGHVS and CDR2 FQNEAQ. The CDR3 is 12 amino acids. V was cut by 7 bases and J by 9 bases, with 13 bases left in between. This CDR3 is CASTQREGEQFF. The CDR3 DNA sequence: TGTGCCAGCACCCAGAGGGAAGGTGAGCAGTTCTTC. Drawing the rest from reference TRBV7-8 and TRBJ2-1, the complete variable domain is GAGVSQSPRYKVAKRGQDVALRCDPISGHVSLFWYQQALGQGPEFLTYFQNEAQLDKSGLPSDRFFAERPEGSVSTLKIQRTQQEDSAVYLCASTQREGEQFFGPGTRLTVL.

This clonotype was seen many times. The rearrangement joins TRBV27 to TRBJ2-1; 14 bases map to TRBD2. Germline V gene sequence: CDR1 MNHEY, CDR2 SMNVEV (reference sequence). With 5 bases clipped from V and 5 bases from J, the junction kept 5 bases outside the gene matches. The CDR3 contains 16 residues. CDR3 residues: CASSGPGLAGDNEQFF. The DNA for the CDR3 is TGTGCCAGCAGTGGCCCGGGACTAGCGGGAGACAATGAGCAGTTCTTC.

Ten or more counts support this clonotype. CDR3: CASSKGSSQPQHF. In DNA form, the CDR3 reads TGTGCCAGCAGCAAGGGATCAAGTCAGCCCCAGCATTTT. This chain links TRBV28 with TRBJ1-5; D gene ambiguous. The CDR3 consists of 13 residues. Trimming cost V 6 bases and J 6 bases, with 12 bases left between them. CDR1 and CDR2 from the germline V gene are MDHEN and SYDVKM. The full variable domain, completed using reference TRBV28 and TRBJ1-5, is DVKVTQSSRYLVKRTGEKVFLECVQDMDHENMFWYRQDPGLGLRLIYFSYDVKMKEKGDIPEGYSVSREKKERFSLILESASTNQTSMYLCASSKGSSQPQHFGDGTRLSIL.

This clonotype was picked up a small number of times. The V gene is TRBV4-3, the J gene TRBJ2-1; 7 bases fit TRBD2. J lost 0 bases, V lost 0 bases, and 5 bases had no gene match. The V gene's germline CDR1 is LGHNA and CDR2 YSLEER. The CDR3 totals 17 residues. CDR3: CASSQEFGGSSYNEQFF. The CDR3 DNA reads as TGCGCCAGCAGCCAAGAATTCGGGGGGAGCTCCTACAATGAGCAGTTCTTC.

The rearrangement links TRBV12-2 to TRBJ2-1. TRBV12-2 is listed as a pseudogene. This CDR3 region has 18 residues. Written as DNA, the CDR3 is TGTGCAAGTCGCTTGTTCCATCTCAGGAAAAGCTCCTACAATGAGCAGTTCTTC. This codes for CASRLFHLRKSSYNEQFF.

This clonotype was seen repeatedly, ten times or more. This chain joins TRBV27 and TRBJ2-7, with D tentatively TRBD2 (6 bases). Germline CDR1 MNHEY, CDR2 SMNVEV (reference sequence). Between the trimmed V and J ends, which lost 5 bases and 3 bases, there was a span of 14 bases. The CDR3 has 14 amino acids. The CDR3 bases are TGTGCCAGCAGTGCCGTGTCTAGCGACTACGAGCAGTACTTC. Its translation is CASSAVSSDYEQYF.

This clonotype came up a few times. This rearrangement joins TRBV30 to TRBJ1-2, with D unclear. Germline CDR1 GTSNPN, CDR2 SVGIG (reference sequence). The V and J ends lost 0 bases and 6 bases respectively, with 8 bases between them. This CDR3 has 12 residues. The CDR3: CAWSVYRNGYTF. CDR3 nucleotides: TGTGCCTGGAGTGTCTACCGAAATGGCTACACCTTC.

This clonotype was picked up many times. J is TRBJ1-1 and V is TRBV12-3 or TRBV12-4; the match to TRBD1 covers 10 bases. The CDR3 has 16 residues. Germline trimming cut 7 bases from V and 4 bases from J; bases unmatched to any gene: 12. DNA of the CDR3: TGTGCCAGCAATTCCGGGACAGGGGAACCTGGCACTGAAGCTTTCTTT. Amino acids: CASNSGTGEPGTEAFF.

This clonotype was counted ten times or more. V gene TRBV4-2 combines with J gene TRBJ1-1; D possibly corresponds to TRBD1 (5 bases). CDR3 length equals 15 residues. Trimming removed 1 base from V and 1 base from J, with 10 bases in between. From germline, CDR1 is LGHNA and CDR2 YNFKEQ. CDR3 amino acids: CASSQGQGGNTEAFF. The DNA of the CDR3 is TGTGCCAGCAGCCAAGGCCAGGGCGGGAACACTGAAGCTTTCTTT.